The 13 T cell receptor beta chains reported below all come from one sample, sequenced in a study of CD8+ T cells in alopecia areata. Sequencing used cDNA as its template, made by extracting RNA and reverse transcribing it. Repertoires were generated with immunoSEQ multiplex PCR, while TCRdb's copy carries only in-frame clones and drops some. This table has approximately 180,000 clones, about three fifths appearing once. Treatment in this sample: oral pan-JAK inhibitor, 5-10 mg twice daily. Sequences were derived from CD4+ T cells sorted from blood, sampled at week 24, from a patient treated with tofacitinib. These TCRs come from a human donor with alopecia areata.

This clone was recorded a few times. The rearrangement uses TRBV10-1 and TRBJ2-7; 8 positions agree with TRBD1. The CDR3 totals 15 residues. Germline V CDR1 and CDR2: WNHNN, SYGVQD (reference sequence). Losses at the gene ends were 11 bases for V and 5 bases for J; bases not matched to a gene: 17. CDR3 sequence reads: CASGNPGQGSNEQYF. The CDR3 nucleotides are TGCGCCTCTGGCAACCCCGGACAGGGAAGCAACGAGCAGTACTTC.

The J gene is TRBJ2-6, the V gene TRBV27; no definite D call. CDR1 MNHEY and CDR2 SMNVEV come from the germline V gene (reference sequence). Deletions cut 2 bases from V and 0 bases from J, with 11 bases between. This CDR3 is 17 amino acids long. The CDR3 sequence: CASSLVVGSSGANVLTF. The CDR3 DNA reads TGTGCCAGCAGTTTAGTTGTCGGTAGCTCTGGGGCCAACGTCCTGACTTTC.

CDR3 residues: CASSRTGSYNEQFF. In DNA, the CDR3 is TGTGCCAGCAGCCGTACTGGCTCCTACAATGAGCAGTTCTTC. The rearrangement links TRBV6-5 to TRBJ2-1, with D hard to call. The germline V gene encodes CDR1 MNHEY and CDR2 SVGAGI. The CDR3 sequence is 14 residues long. Trimming pared 6 bases from V and 0 bases from J, leaving 9 bases between.

The rearrangement links TRBV11-2 to TRBJ2-7; D not resolved. The CDR3 length is 15 residues. V lost 3 bases to trimming and J lost 3 bases, with 15 bases between them. Germline V lookup: CDR1 SGHAT, CDR2 FQNNGV. The CDR3 DNA reads TGTGCCAGCAGCTTGACATTCGATTCGAACTACGAGCAGTACTTC. It codes for CASSLTFDSNYEQYF.

Only a few counts were recorded for this clone. The J gene is TRBJ1-6, the V gene TRBV27, with TRBD1 matching 8 bases. Trimming removed 10 bases from V and 7 bases from J; junction bases left unmatched: 3. The CDR3 contains 12 residues. Per germline, CDR1 MNHEY and CDR2 SMNVEV (reference sequence). CDR3 DNA sequence: TGTGCCACGGGACAGGCGAATTCACCCCTCCACTTT. Amino acids: CATGQANSPLHF.

This rearrangement joins TRBV2 to TRBJ1-1, with a tentative D call TRBD1 (5 bases). The CDR3 runs 14 residues. The germline gives CDR1 SNHLY, CDR2 FYNNEI. Trimming removed 6 bases from V and 2 bases from J, with 13 bases in between. CDR3 coding DNA: TGTGCCAGCAGCCCCAGGGTGACTAACACTGAAGCTTTCTTT. Its protein is CASSPRVTNTEAFF.

CDR3 DNA sequence: TGCGCCAGCAGCTGGAAAACAGGGTTTGGGGCCAACGTCCTGACTTTC. The encoded protein is CASSWKTGFGANVLTF. The gene calls are TRBV5-1 and TRBJ2-6, with a weak D call TRBD1 (6 bases). This CDR3 has 16 amino acids. The V end was cut by 3 bases, the J end by 3 bases, with 13 bases between. CDR1 is SGHRS, CDR2 YFSETQ, per germline.

V is TRBV30 and J is TRBJ2-1; 7 positions agree with TRBD1. This CDR3 has 14 amino acids. Germline-derived CDR1 and CDR2 are GTSNPN and SVGIG (reference sequence). Trimming cost V 0 bases and J 7 bases; bases outside gene matches: 6. The CDR3 reads CAWSVGSGGNEQFF. Here the CDR3 DNA reads TGTGCCTGGAGTGTAGGGTCAGGGGGTAATGAGCAGTTCTTC.

This clone was observed a few times. The genes are TRBV2 and TRBJ2-2, with a tentative D call TRBD1 (5 bases). V dropped 7 bases and J dropped 0 bases, with 9 bases sitting between them. Germline CDR1 SNHLY, CDR2 FYNNEI. The CDR3 is 14 amino acids. This chain's CDR3 is CASTETANTGELFF. CDR3 DNA: TGTGCCAGCACAGAGACAGCGAACACCGGGGAGCTGTTTTTT.

This chain links TRBV5-1 with TRBJ2-6; D gene unclear. V was clipped by 1 base and J by 0 bases, with 11 bases between them. CDR3 length: 17 amino acids. Germline V gene data show CDR1 as SGHRS and CDR2 as YFSETQ. The chain's CDR3 is CASSLNVINSGANVLTF. CDR3 coding DNA: TGCGCCAGCAGCTTGAACGTAATAAACTCTGGGGCCAACGTCCTGACTTTC.

This clone was picked up one time. The chain carries TRBV27 and TRBJ1-2; D is undetermined. V was trimmed by 3 bases and J by 3 bases, leaving 8 bases between them. CDR3 size: 13 residues. Per the germline V gene, CDR1 is MNHEY and CDR2 is SMNVEV (reference sequence). Written as DNA, the CDR3 is TGTGCCAGCAGTTTTCAGAGATACTATGGCTACACCTTC. Encoded protein: CASSFQRYYGYTF.

This clone was counted a few times. The chain joins TRBV7-2 to TRBJ2-7, with a tentative D call TRBD1 (7 bases). From germline, CDR1 is SGHTA and CDR2 FQGNSA. This CDR3 comprises 14 residues. V dropped 3 bases and J dropped 6 bases, with 15 bases sitting between them. The CDR3 spells CASSLSRQGGEQYF. The CDR3, as DNA: TGTGCCAGCAGCTTGAGCCGACAGGGAGGCGAGCAGTACTTC.

CDR3 in amino acids: CAWSVRGSWVGETQYF. CDR3 coding DNA: TGTGCCTGGAGTGTACGGGGCTCGTGGGTTGGGGAGACCCAGTACTTC. This chain uses TRBV30 with TRBJ2-5; perhaps D is TRBD1 or TRBD2 (5 bases each). Per the germline V gene, CDR1 is GTSNPN and CDR2 is SVGIG (reference sequence). V was cut by 0 bases and J by 5 bases, with 19 bases left in between. The CDR3 length is 16 residues.